This T cell receptor (beta chain) was recovered during a study of OX40 agonist ivuxolimab in advanced cancers. The repertoire was sequenced with immunoSEQ multiplex PCR; TCRdb's copy has only in-frame clones and lacks some. Here the sample spans about 40,000 clones, 70% to 90% being singletons. The V gene's germline CDR1 is SGHDN and CDR2 FVKESK. There are 16 residues in the CDR3. The V end lost 0 bases, the J end lost 1 base, and 10 bases lay between the germline ends. V usage is TRBV14 and J usage is TRBJ2-1, with D possibly matching TRBD2 (5 bases). The sequencing used CD4+ or CD8+ T cells sorted from blood, collected in a trial of the OX40 agonist ivuxolimab. The clonotype originates from an adult with an advanced solid tumor such as melanoma, head and neck, liver or kidney cancer. CDR3 nucleotide sequence: TGTGCCAGCAGCCAAGATCCGGCGGGTTCCTACAATGAGCAGTTCTTC. It translates to CASSQDPAGSYNEQFF. The full variable domain, its missing parts supplied by reference TRBV14 and TRBJ2-1, is EAGVTQFPSHSVIEKGQTVTLRCDPISGHDNLYWYRRVMGKEIKFLLHFVKESKQDESGMPNNRFLAERTGGTYSTLKVQPAELEDSGVYFCASSQDPAGSYNEQFFGPGTRLTVL.